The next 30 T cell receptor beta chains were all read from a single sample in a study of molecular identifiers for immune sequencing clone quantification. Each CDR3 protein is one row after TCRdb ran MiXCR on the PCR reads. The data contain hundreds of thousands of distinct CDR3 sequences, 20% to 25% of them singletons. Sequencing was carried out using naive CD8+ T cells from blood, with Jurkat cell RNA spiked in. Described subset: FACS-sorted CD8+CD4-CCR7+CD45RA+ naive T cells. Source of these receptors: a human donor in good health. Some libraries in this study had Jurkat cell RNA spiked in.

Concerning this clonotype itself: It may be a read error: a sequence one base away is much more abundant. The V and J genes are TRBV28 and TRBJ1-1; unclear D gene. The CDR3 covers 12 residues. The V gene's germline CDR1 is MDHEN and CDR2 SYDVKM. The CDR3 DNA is TGTGCCACTACCCCGGTGGGCAGCGAAGCTCTCTTT. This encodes CATTPVGSEALF.

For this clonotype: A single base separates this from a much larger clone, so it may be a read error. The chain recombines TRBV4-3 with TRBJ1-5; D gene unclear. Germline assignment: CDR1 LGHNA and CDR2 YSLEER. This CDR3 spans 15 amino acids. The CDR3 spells CANSREAGLNQPQHF. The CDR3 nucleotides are TGCGCCAACAGCCGCGAGGCAGGACTCAATCAGCCCCAGCATTTT.

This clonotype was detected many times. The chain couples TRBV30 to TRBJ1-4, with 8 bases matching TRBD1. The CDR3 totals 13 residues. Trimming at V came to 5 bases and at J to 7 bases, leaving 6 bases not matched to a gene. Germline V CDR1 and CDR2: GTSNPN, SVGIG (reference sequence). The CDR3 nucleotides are TGTGCCTGGGAGACAGGGGACGGTGAAAAACTGTTTTTT. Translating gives CAWETGDGEKLFF. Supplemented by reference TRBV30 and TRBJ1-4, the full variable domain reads SQTIHQWPATLVQPVGSPLSLECTVEGTSNPNLYWYRQAAGRGLQLLFYSVGIGQISSEVPQNLSASRPQDRQFILSSKKLLLSDSGFYLCAWETGDGEKLFFGSGTQLSVL.

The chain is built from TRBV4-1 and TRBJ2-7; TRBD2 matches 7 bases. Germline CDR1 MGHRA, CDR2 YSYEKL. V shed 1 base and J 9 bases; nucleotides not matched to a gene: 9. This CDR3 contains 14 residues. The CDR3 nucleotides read TGCGCCAGCAGCCAAGTTAGCGGGTCTGGGGGGCAGTACTTC. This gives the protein CASSQVSGSGGQYF.

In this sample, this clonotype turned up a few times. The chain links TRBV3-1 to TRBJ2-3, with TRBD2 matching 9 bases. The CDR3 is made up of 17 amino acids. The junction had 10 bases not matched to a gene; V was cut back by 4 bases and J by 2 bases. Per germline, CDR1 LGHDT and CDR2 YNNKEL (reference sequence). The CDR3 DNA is TGTGCCAGCAGCCCGCCTGGGGAGCGGGGGGCCACAGATACGCAGTATTTT. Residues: CASSPPGERGATDTQYF.

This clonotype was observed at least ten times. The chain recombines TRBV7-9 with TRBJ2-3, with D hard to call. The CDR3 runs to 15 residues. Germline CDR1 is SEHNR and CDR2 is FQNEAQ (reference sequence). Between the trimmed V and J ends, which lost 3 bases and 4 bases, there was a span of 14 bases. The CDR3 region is CASSFERTYSDTQYF. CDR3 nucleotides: TGTGCCAGCAGCTTTGAGCGAACCTACTCAGATACGCAGTATTTT.

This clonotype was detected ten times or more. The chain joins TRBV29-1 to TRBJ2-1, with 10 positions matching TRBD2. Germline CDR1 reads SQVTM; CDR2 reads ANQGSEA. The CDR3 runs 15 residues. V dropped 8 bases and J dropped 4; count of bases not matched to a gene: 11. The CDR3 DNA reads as TGCAGCCTTAGCGGGACTAGCGAGATATACAATGAGCAGTTCTTC. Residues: CSLSGTSEIYNEQFF.

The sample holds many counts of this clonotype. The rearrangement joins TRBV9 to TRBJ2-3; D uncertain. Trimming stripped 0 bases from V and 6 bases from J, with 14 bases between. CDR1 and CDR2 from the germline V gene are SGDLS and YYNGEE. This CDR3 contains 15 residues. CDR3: CASSVGISSRDTQYF. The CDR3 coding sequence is TGTGCCAGCAGCGTAGGGATATCCTCCAGGGATACGCAGTATTTT.

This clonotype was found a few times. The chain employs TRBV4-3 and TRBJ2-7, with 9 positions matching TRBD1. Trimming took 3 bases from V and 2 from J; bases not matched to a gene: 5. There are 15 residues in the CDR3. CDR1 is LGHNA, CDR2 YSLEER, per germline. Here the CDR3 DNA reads TGCGCCAGCAGCCACGCAGGACAGGGGACCTACGAGCAGTACTTC. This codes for CASSHAGQGTYEQYF.

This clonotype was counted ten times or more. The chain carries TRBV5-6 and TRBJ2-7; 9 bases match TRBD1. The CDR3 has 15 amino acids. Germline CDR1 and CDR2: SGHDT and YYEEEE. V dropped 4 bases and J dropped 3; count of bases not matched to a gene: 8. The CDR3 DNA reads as TGTGCCAGCAGCGCCGTAGGACAGGGGTACTACGAGCAGTACTTC. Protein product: CASSAVGQGYYEQYF.

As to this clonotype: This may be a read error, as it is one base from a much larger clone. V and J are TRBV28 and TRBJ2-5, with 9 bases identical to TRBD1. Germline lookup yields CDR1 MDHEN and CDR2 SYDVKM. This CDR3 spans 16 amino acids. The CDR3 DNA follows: TGTGCCAGCAGTTCAGCCGACAGGGGGAAAGACTACGAGCAGCACTTC. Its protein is CASSSADRGKDYEQHF. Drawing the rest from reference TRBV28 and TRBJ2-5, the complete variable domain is DVKVTQSSRYLVKRTGEKVFLECVQDMDHENMFWYRQDPGLGLRLIYFSYDVKMKEKGDIPEGYSVSREKKERFSLILESASTNQTSMYLCASSSADRGKDYEQHFGPGTRLLVL.

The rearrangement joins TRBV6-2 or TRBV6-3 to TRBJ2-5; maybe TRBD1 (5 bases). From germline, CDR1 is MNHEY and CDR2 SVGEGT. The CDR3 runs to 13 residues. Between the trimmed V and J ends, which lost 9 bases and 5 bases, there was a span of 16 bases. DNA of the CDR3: TGTGCCAGTATTCCAGGGTTTGGGGAGACCCAGTACTTC. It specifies CASIPGFGETQYF.

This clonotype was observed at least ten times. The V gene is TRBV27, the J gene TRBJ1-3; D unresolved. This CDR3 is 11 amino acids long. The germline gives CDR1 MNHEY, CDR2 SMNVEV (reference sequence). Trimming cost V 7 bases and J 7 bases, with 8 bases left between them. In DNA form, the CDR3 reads TGTGCCAGCACCGACTTCAACACCATATATTTT. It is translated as CASTDFNTIYF.

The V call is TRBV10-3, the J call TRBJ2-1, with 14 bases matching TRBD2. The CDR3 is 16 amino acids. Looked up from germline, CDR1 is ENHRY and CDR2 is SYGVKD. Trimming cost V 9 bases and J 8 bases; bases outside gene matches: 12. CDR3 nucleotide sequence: TGTGCCATATCAGATACCGGGACTAGCGGGGGTTATGAGCAGTTCTTC. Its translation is CAISDTGTSGGYEQFF.

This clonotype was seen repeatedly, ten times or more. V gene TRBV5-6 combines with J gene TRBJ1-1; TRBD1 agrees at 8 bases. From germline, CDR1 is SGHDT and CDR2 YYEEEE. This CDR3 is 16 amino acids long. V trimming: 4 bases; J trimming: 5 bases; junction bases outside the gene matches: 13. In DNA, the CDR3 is TGTGCCAGCAGCACCCGAGAACAGGGGGGGGGGACTGAAGCTTTCTTT. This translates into CASSTREQGGGTEAFF. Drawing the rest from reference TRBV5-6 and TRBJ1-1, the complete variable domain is DAGVTQSPTHLIKTRGQQVTLRCSPKSGHDTVSWYQQALGQGPQFIFQYYEEEERQRGNFPDRFSGHQFPNYSSELNVNALLLGDSALYLCASSTREQGGGTEAFFGQGTRLTVV.

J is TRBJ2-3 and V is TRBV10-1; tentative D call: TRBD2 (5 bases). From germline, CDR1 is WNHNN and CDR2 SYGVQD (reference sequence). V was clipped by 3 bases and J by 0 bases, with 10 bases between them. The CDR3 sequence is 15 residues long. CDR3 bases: TGCGCCAGCAGTGACGGGGTTACTAGCACAGATACGCAGTATTTT. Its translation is CASSDGVTSTDTQYF.

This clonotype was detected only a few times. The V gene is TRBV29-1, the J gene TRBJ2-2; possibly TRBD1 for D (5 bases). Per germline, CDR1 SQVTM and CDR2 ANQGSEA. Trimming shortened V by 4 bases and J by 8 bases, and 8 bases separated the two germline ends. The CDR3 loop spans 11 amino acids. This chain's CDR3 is CSVVRGGELFF. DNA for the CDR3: TGCAGCGTTGTTAGGGGAGGGGAGCTGTTTTTT.

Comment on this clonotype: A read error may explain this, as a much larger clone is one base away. The chain's CDR3 is CASSPKGIGSETPYF. As DNA, the CDR3 is TGTGCCAGCAGCCCCAAAGGTATAGGGTCAGAGACCCCGTACTTC. The chain links TRBV5-6 to TRBJ2-5; D is uncertain. There are 15 residues in the CDR3. Germline V gives CDR1 SGHDT, CDR2 YYEEEE.

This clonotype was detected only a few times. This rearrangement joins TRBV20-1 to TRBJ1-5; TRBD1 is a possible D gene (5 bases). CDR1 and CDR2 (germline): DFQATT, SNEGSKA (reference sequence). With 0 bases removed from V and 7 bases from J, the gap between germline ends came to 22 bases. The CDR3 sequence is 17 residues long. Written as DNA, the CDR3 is TGCAGTGCTAGAGACGGGACCTTCCCGAGACTGGAACAGCCCCAGCATTTT. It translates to CSARDGTFPRLEQPQHF.

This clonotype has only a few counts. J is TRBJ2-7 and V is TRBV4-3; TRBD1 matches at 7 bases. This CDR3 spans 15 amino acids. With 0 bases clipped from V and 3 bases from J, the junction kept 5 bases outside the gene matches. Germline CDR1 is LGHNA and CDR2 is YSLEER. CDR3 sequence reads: CASSQEGAGGYEQYF. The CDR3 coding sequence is TGCGCCAGCAGCCAAGAGGGGGCAGGGGGCTACGAGCAGTACTTC.

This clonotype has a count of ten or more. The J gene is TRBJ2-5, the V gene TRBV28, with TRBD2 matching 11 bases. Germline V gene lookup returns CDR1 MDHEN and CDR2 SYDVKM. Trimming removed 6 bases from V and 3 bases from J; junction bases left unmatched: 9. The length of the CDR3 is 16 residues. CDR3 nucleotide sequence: TGTGCCAGCAGATATACTAGCGGGAGTTTTAAAGAGACCCAGTACTTC. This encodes CASRYTSGSFKETQYF. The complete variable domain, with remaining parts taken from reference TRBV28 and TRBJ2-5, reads DVKVTQSSRYLVKRTGEKVFLECVQDMDHENMFWYRQDPGLGLRLIYFSYDVKMKEKGDIPEGYSVSREKKERFSLILESASTNQTSMYLCASRYTSGSFKETQYFGPGTRLLVL.

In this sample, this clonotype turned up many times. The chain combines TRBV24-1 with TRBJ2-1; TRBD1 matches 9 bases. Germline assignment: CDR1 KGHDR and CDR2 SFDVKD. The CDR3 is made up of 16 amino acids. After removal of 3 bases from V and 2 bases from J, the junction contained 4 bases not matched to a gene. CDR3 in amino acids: CATSDGGTGPYNEQFF. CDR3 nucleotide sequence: TGTGCCACCAGTGATGGTGGGACAGGGCCCTACAATGAGCAGTTCTTC.

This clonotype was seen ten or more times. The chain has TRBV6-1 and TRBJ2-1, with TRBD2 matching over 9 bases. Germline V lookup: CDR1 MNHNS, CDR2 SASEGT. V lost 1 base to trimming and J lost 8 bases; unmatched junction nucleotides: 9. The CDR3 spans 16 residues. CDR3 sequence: CASSEVAGGPVYEQFF. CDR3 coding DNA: TGTGCCAGCAGTGAAGTTGCGGGAGGGCCTGTCTATGAGCAGTTCTTC.

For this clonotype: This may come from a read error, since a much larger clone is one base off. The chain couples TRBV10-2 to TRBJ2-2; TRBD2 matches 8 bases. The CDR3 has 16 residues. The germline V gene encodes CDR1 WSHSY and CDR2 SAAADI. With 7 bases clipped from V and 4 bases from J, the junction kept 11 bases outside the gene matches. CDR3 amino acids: CASNGSGTRGTGELFF. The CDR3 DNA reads TGCGCCAGCAACGGTTCGGGGACTAGGGGCACCGGGGAGCTGTTTTTT.

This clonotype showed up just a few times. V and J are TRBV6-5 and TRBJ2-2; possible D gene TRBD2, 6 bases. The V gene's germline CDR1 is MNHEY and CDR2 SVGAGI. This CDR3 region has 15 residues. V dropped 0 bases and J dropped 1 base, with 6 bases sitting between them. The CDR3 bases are TGTGCCAGCAGTTACTCGGGAGGGAACACCGGGGAGCTGTTTTTT. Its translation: CASSYSGGNTGELFF.

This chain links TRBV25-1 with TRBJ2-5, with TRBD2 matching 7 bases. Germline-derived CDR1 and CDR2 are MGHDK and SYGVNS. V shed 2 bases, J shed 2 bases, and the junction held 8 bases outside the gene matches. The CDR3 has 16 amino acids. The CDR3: CASSEGAGVFQETQYF. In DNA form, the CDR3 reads TGTGCCAGCAGTGAAGGGGCGGGGGTGTTTCAAGAGACCCAGTACTTC.

The CDR3 reads CASSLAARRSQYF. The CDR3 DNA reads TGTGCCAGCAGCCTGGCGGCCCGGCGGTCCCAGTACTTC. The J gene is TRBJ2-5, the V gene TRBV28; D ambiguous. With 6 bases removed from V and 9 bases from J, the gap between germline ends came to 17 bases. The CDR3 runs to 13 residues. The V gene's germline CDR1 is MDHEN and CDR2 SYDVKM.

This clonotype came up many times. The CDR3 sequence is CASSYQASYNSPLHF. As DNA, the CDR3 is TGTGCCAGCAGTTATCAGGCGTCCTATAATTCACCCCTCCACTTT. The V gene is TRBV27, the J gene TRBJ1-6; D is unresolved. In germline, CDR1 is MNHEY, CDR2 SMNVEV (reference sequence). V was trimmed by 4 bases and J by 1 base, leaving 8 bases between them. The CDR3 has 15 amino acids.

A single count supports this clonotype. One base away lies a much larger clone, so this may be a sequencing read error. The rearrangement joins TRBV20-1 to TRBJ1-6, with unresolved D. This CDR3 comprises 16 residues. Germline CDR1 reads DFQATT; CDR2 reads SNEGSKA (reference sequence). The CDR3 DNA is TGCGGTGCTAGGCCCCTTGTAAGAGGTCCTGATTCACCCCTCCACTTT. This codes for CGARPLVRGPDSPLHF.

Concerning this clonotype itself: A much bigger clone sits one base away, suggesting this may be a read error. CDR3 sequence (DNA): TGTGCCAGCAGCTTGGTCCAGGACACTGAAGCTTTCTTT. Translated, it gives CASSLVQDTEAFF. The chain recombines TRBV5-4 with TRBJ1-1; D gene uncertain. Germline V CDR1 and CDR2: SGHNT, YYREEE (reference sequence). V was clipped by 0 bases and J by 3 bases, with 6 bases between them. The CDR3 contains 13 residues.